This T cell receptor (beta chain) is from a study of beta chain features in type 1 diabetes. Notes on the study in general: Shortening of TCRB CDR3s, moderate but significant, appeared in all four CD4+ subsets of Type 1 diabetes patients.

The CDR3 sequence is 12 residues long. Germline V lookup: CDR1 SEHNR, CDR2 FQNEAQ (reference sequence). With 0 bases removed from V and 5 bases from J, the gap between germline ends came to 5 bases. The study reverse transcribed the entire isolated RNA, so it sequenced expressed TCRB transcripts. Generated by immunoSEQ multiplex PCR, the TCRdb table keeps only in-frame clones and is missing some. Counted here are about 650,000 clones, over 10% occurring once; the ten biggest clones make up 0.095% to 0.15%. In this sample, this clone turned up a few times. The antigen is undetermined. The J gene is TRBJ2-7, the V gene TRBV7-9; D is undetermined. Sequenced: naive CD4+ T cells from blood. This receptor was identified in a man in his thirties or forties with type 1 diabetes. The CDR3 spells CASSLAPNEQYF. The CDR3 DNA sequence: TGTGCCAGCAGCTTAGCGCCAAACGAGCAGTACTTC.